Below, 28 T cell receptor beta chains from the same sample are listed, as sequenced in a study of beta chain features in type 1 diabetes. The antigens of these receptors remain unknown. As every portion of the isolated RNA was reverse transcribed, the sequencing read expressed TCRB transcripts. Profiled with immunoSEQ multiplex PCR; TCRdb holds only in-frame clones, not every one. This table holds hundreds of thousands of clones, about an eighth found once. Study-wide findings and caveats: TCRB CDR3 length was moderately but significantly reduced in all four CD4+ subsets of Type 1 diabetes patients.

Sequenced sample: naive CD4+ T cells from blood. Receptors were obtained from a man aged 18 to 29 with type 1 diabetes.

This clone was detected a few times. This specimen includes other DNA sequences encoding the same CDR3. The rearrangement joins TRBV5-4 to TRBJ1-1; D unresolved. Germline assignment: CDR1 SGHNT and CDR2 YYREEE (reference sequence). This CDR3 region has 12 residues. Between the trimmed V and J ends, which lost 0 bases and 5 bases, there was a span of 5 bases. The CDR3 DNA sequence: TGTGCCAGCAGCTTGGGGCGTACTGAAGCTTTCTTT. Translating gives CASSLGRTEAFF.

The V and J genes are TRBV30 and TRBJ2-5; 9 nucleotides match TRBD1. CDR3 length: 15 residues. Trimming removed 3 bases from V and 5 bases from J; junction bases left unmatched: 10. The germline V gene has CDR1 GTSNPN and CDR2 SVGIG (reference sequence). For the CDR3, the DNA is TGTGCCTGGAGGGCCAAGACAGGGGGAGATGAGACCCAGTACTTC. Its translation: CAWRAKTGGDETQYF.

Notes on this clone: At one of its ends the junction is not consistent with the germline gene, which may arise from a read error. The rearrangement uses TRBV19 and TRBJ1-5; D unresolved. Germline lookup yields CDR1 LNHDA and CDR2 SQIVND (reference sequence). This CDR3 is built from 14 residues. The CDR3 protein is CASSLERGNQPQHF. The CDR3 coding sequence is TGTGCCAGTAGTCTAGAAAGGGGCAATCAGCCCCAGCATTTT.

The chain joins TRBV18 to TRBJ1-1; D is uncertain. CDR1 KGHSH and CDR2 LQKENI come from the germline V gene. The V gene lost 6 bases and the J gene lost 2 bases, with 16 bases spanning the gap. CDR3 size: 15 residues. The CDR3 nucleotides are TGTGCCAGCTCCGCATGGGAACGGGCCAACACTGAAGCTTTCTTT. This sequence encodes CASSAWERANTEAFF.

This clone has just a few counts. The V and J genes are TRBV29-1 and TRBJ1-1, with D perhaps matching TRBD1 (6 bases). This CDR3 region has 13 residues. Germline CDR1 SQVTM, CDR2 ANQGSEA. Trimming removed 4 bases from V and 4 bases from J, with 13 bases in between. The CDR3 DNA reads TGCAGCGTTGTAAGACCCAGGGGCACTGAAGCTTTCTTT. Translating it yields CSVVRPRGTEAFF.

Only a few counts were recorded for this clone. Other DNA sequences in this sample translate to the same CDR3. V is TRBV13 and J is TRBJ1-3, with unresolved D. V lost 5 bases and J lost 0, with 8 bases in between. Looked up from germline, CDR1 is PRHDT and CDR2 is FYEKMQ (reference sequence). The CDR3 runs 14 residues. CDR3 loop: CASSLTGSGNTIYF. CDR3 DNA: TGTGCCAGCAGCCTCACGGGCTCTGGAAACACCATATATTTT.

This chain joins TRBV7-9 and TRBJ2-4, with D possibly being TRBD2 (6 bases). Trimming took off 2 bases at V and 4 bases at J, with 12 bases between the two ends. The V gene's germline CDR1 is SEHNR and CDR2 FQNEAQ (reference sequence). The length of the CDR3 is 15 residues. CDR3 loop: CASSLPGLGKNIQYF. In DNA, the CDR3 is TGTGCCAGCAGCTTACCGGGACTTGGGAAAAACATTCAGTACTTC.

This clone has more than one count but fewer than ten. CDR3 region: CASSLDGRTYEQYF. The DNA of the CDR3 is TGCGCCAGCAGCTTGGACGGCAGAACCTACGAGCAGTACTTC. The gene calls are TRBV5-1 and TRBJ2-7; D is ambiguous. V was cut by 0 bases and J by 2 bases, with 9 bases left in between. Germline lookup yields CDR1 SGHRS and CDR2 YFSETQ. The CDR3 is 14 residues long.

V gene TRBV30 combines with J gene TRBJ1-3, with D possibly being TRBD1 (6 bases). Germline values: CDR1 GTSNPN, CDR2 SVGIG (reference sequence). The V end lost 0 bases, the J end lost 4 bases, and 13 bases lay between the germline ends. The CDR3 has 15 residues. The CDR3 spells CAWSVLGGQGNTIYF. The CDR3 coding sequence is TGTGCCTGGAGTGTATTAGGGGGTCAAGGAAACACCATATATTTT.

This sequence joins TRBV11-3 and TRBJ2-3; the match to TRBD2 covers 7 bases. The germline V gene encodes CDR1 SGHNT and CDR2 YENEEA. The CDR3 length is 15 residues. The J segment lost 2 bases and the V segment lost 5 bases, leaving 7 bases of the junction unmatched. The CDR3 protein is CASSPSSGFTDTQYF. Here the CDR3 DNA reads TGTGCCAGCAGCCCCTCTAGCGGATTCACAGATACGCAGTATTTT.

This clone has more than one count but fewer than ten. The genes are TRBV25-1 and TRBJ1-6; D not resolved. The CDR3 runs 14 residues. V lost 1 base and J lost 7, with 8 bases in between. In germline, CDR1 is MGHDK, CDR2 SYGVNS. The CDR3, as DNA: TGTGCCAGCAGTGAATTTTGGGGAAATTCACCCCTCCACTTT. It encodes CASSEFWGNSPLHF. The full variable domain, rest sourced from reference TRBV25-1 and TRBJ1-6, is EADIYQTPRYLVIGTGKKITLECSQTMGHDKMYWYQQDPGMELHLIHYSYGVNSTEKGDLSSESTVSRIRTEHFPLTLESARPSHTSQYLCASSEFWGNSPLHFGNGTRLTVT.

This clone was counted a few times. CDR3 nucleotide sequence: TGTGCCAGCAGTTCGGCCCCCTACAATGAGCAGTTCTTC. Protein sequence: CASSSAPYNEQFF. This rearrangement joins TRBV5-8 to TRBJ2-1, with unresolved D. V gave up 5 bases and J gave up 2 bases, with 8 bases separating them. The CDR3 consists of 13 residues. From germline, CDR1 is SGHTS and CDR2 YDEGEE.

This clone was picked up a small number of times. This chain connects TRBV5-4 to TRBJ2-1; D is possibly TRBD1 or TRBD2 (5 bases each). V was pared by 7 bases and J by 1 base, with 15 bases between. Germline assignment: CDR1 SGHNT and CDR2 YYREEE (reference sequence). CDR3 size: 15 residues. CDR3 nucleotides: TGTGCCAGCGCCCCCGGGGCAGGGTCCTACAATGAGCAGTTCTTC. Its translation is CASAPGAGSYNEQFF.

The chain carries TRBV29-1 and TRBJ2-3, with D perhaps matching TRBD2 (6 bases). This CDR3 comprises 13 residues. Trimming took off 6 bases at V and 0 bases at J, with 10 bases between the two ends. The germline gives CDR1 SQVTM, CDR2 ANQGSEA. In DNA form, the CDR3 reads TGCAGCGTGTGTCTAGCGAGCACAGATACGCAGTATTTT. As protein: CSVCLASTDTQYF.

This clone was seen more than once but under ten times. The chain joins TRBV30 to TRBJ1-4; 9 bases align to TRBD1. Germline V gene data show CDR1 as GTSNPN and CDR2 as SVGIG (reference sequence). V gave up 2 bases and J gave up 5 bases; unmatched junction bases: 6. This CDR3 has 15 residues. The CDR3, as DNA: TGTGCCTGGAGTACCAACGGACAGGGGAATGAAAAACTGTTTTTT. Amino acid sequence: CAWSTNGQGNEKLFF.

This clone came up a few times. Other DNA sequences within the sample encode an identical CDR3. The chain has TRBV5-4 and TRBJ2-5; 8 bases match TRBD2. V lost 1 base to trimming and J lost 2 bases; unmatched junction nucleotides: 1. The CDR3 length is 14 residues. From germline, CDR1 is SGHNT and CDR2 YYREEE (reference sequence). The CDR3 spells CASSLPSGQETQYF. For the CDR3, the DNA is TGTGCCAGCAGCTTGCCTAGCGGGCAAGAGACCCAGTACTTC.

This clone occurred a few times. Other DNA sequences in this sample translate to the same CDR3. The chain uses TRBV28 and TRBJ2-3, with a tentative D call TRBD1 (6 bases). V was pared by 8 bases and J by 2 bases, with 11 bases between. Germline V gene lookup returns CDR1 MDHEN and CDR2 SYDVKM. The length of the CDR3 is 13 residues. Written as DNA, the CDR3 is TGTGCCAGCGCCGGACAGAACACAGATACGCAGTATTTT. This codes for CASAGQNTDTQYF.

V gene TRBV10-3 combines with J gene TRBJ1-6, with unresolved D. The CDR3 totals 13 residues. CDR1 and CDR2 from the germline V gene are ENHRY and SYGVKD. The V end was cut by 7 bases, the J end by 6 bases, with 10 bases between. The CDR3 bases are TGTGCCATCACCCTGGACCGTAATTCACCCCTCCACTTT. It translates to CAITLDRNSPLHF.

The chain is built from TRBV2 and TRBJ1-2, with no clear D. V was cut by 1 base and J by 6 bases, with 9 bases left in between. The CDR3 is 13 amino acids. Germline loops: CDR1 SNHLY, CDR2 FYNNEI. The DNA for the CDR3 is TGTGCCAGCAGTGAAGGTCCGGGTGATGGCTACACCTTC. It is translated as CASSEGPGDGYTF.

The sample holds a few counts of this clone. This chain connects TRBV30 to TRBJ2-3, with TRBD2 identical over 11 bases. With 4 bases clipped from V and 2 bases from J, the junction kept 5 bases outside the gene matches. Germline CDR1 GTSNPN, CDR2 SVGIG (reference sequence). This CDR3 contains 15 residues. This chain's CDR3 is CAWTLTSGVTDTQYF. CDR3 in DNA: TGTGCCTGGACCTTGACTAGCGGGGTCACAGATACGCAGTATTTT.

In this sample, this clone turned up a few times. CDR3 residues: CASSEDWGTGEMADTQYF. The CDR3 DNA follows: TGTGCCAGCAGTGAGGATTGGGGAACAGGGGAGATGGCAGATACGCAGTATTTT. The chain uses TRBV25-1 and TRBJ2-3, with 7 bases identical to TRBD1. CDR3 length equals 18 residues. The V gene end was trimmed by 3 bases and the J gene end by 4 bases; junction bases not matched to a gene: 16. Germline loops: CDR1 MGHDK, CDR2 SYGVNS.

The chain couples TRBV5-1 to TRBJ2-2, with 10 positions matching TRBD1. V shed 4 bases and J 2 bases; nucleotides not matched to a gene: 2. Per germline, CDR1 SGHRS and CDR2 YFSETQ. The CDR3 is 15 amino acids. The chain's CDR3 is CASSRQGANTGELFF. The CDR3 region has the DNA TGCGCCAGCAGCCGACAGGGGGCAAACACCGGGGAGCTGTTTTTT.

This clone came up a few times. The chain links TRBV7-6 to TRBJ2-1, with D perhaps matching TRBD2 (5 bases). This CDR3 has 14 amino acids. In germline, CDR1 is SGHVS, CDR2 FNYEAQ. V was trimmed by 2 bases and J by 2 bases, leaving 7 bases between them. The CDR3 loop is CASSLPGTYNEQFF. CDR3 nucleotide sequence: TGTGCCAGCAGCTTACCCGGGACCTACAATGAGCAGTTCTTC.

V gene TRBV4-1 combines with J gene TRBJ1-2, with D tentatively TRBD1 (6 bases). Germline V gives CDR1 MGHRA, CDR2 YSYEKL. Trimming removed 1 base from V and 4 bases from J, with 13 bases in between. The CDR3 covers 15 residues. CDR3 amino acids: CASSQGGGKGYGYTF. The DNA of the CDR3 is TGCGCCAGCAGCCAAGGAGGGGGTAAGGGCTATGGCTACACCTTC.

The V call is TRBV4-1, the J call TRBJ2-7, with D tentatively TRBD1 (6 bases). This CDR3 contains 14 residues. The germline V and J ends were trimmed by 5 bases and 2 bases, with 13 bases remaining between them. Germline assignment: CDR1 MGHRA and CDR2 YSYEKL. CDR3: CASSITGSPYEQYF. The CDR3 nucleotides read TGCGCCAGCAGCATAACAGGGTCCCCCTACGAGCAGTACTTC.

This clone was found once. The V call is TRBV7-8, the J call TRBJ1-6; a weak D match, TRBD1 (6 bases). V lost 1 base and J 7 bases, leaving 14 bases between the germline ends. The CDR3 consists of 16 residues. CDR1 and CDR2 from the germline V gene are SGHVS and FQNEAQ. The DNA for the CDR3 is TGTGCCAGCAGCTTAGTGAAGGGGGTCAAAAATTCACCCCTCCACTTT. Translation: CASSLVKGVKNSPLHF.

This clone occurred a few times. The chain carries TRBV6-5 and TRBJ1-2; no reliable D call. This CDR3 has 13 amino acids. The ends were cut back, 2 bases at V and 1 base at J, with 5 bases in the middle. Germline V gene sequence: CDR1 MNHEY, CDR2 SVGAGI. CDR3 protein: CASSYLRNYGYTF. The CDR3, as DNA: TGTGCCAGCAGTTACCTCCGTAACTATGGCTACACCTTC.

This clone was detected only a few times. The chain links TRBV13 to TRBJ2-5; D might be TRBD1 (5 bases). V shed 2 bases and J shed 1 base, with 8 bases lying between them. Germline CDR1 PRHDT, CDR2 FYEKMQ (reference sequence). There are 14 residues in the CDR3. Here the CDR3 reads CASSLWGIQETQYF. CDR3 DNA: TGTGCCAGCAGCTTATGGGGCATCCAAGAGACCCAGTACTTC.